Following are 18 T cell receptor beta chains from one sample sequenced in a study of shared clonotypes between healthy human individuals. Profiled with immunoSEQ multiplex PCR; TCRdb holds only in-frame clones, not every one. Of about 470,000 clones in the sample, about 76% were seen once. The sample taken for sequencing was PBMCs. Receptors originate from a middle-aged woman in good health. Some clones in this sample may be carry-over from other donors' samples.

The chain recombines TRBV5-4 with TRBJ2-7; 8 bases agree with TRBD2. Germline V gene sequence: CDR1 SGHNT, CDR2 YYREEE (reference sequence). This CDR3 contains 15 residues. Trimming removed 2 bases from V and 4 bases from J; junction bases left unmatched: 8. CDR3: CASSFVDGRGYEQYF. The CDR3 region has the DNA TGTGCCAGCAGCTTTGTGGACGGGAGGGGGTACGAGCAGTACTTC.

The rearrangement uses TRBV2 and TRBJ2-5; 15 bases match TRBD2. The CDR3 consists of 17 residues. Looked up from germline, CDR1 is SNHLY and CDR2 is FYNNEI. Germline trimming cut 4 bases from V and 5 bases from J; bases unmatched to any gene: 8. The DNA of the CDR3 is TGTGCCAGCAGTGCCGGACTAGCGGGAGGGCCGCGGGAGACCCAGTACTTC. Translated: CASSAGLAGGPRETQYF.

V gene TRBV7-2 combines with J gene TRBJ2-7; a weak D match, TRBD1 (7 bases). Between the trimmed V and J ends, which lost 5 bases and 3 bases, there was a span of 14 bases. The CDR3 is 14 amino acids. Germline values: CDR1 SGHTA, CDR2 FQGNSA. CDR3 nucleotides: TGTGCCAGCAGCCACCCAGGGGGGTACTACGAGCAGTACTTC. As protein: CASSHPGGYYEQYF.

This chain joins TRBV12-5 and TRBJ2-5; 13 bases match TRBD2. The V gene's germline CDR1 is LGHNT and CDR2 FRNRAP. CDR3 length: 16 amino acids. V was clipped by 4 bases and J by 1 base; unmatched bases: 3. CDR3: CASGSGLAGAQETQYF. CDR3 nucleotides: TGTGCTAGTGGTTCAGGACTAGCGGGAGCCCAAGAGACCCAGTACTTC.

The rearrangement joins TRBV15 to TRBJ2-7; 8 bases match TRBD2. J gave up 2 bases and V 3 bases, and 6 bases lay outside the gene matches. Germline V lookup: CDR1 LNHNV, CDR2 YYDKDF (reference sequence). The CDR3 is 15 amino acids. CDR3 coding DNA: TGTGCCACCAGCAGGGCTAGCGGGCCGACCTACGAGCAGTACTTC. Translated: CATSRASGPTYEQYF.

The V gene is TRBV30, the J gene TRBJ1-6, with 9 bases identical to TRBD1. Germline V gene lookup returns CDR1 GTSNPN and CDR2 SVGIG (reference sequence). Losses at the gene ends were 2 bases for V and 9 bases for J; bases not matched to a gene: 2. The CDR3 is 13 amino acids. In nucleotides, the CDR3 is TGTGCCTGGAGTACAGGGGGCGGTTCACCCCTCCACTTT. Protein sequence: CAWSTGGGSPLHF. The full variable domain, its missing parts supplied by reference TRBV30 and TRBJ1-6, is SQTIHQWPATLVQPVGSPLSLECTVEGTSNPNLYWYRQAAGRGLQLLFYSVGIGQISSEVPQNLSASRPQDRQFILSSKKLLLSDSGFYLCAWSTGGGSPLHFGNGTRLTVT.

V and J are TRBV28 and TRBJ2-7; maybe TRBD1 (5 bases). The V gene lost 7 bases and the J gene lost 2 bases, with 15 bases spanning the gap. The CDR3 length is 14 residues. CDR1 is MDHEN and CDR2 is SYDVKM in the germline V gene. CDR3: CASTARTGTYEQYF. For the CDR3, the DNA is TGTGCCAGCACCGCCAGAACAGGTACCTACGAGCAGTACTTC.

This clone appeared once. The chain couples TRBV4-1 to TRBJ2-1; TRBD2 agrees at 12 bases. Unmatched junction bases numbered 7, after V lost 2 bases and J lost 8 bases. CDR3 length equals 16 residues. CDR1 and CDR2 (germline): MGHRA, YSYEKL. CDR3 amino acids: CASSQKSSGGVDEQFF. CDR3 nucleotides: TGCGCCAGCAGCCAAAAATCTAGCGGGGGGGTCGATGAGCAGTTCTTC.

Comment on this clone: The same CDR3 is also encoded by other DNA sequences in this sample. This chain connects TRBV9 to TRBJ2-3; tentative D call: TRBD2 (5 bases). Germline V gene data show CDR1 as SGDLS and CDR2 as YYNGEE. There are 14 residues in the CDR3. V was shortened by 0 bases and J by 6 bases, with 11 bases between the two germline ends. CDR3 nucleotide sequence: TGTGCCAGCAGCGTAGGCCCGAGGGCGGATACGCAGTATTTT. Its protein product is CASSVGPRADTQYF.

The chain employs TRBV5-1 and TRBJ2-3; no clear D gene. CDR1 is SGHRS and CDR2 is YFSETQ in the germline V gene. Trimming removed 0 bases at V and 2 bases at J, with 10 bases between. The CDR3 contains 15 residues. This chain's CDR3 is CASSLAVQPTDTQYF. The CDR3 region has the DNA TGCGCCAGCAGCTTGGCCGTCCAGCCCACAGATACGCAGTATTTT.

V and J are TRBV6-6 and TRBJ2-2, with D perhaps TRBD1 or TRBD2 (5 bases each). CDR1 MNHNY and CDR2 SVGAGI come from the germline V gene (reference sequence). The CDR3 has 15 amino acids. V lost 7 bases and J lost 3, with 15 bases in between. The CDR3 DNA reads TGTGCCAGCAAAACCGAGGGGCTTGACACCGGGGAGCTGTTTTTT. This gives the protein CASKTEGLDTGELFF.

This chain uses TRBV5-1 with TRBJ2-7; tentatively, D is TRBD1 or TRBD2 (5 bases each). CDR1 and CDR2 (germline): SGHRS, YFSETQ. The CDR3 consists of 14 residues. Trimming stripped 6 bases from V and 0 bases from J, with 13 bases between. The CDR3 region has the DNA TGCGCCAGCATATCGGCAGGGAGCTCCTACGAGCAGTACTTC. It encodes CASISAGSSYEQYF.

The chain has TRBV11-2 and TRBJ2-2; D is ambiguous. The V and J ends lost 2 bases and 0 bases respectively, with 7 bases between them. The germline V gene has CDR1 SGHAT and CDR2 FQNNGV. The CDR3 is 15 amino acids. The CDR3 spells CASSLLPTNTGELFF. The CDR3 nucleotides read TGTGCCAGCAGCTTACTCCCGACGAACACCGGGGAGCTGTTTTTT.

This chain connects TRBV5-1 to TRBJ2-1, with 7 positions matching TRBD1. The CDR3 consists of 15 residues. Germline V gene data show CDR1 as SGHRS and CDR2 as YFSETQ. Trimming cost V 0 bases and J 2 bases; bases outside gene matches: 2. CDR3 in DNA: TGCGCCAGCAGCTTGGACAGGGGCACCTACAATGAGCAGTTCTTC. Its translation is CASSLDRGTYNEQFF.

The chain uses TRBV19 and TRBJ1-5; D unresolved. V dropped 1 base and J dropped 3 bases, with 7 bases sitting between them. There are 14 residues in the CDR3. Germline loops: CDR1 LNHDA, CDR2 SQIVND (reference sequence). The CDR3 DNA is TGTGCCAGTAGTATAGTTGGCTTCAATCAGCCCCAGCATTTT. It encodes CASSIVGFNQPQHF.

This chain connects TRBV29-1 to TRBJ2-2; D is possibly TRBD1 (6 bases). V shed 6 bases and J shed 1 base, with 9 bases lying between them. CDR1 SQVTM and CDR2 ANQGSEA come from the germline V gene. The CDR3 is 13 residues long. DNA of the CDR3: TGCAGCGTGACAGGCTTGAACACCGGGGAGCTGTTTTTT. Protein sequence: CSVTGLNTGELFF.

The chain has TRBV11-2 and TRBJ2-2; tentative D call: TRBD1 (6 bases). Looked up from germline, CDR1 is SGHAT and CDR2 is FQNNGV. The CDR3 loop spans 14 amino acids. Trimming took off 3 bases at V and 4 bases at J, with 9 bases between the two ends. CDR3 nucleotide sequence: TGTGCCAGCAGCTTTCAGGGGTCCACCGGGGAGCTGTTTTTT. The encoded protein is CASSFQGSTGELFF.

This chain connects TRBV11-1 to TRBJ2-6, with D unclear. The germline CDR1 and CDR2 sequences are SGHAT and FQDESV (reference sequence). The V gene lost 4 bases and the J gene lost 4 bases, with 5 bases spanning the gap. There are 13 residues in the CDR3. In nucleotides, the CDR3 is TGTGCCAGCAGCTCACCCGGGGCCAACGTCCTGACTTTC. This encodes CASSSPGANVLTF.